Listed here are 7 T cell receptor beta chains from one sample, sequenced in a study of T-cell reconstitution after alpha-beta-depleted transplantation in children. Unique molecular identifiers were incorporated during preparation of the TCRbeta library. TCRdb re-called the PCR reads with MiXCR, one entry per CDR3 protein. Among some 150,000 distinct CDR3 sequences listed, around 10% were seen once. Sequenced material: PBMCs, mostly from graft donor cells, taken 180 days after TCRalphabeta/CD19-depleted stem cell transplant. The receptor source for this set is a female patient younger than 10 who had a stem cell transplant for congenital amegakaryocytic thrombocytopenia, so the T cells may come from the graft donor.

This clonotype was observed many times. The chain has TRBV29-1 and TRBJ2-5, with a weak D call TRBD2 (6 bases). Trimming stripped 6 bases from V and 1 base from J, with 12 bases between. This CDR3 contains 13 residues. Per the germline V gene, CDR1 is SQVTM and CDR2 is ANQGSEA. CDR3 in DNA: TGCAGCGTCCGAGGGACTCCCCAAGAGACCCAGTACTTC. Residues: CSVRGTPQETQYF. The variable domain in full, with the rest retrieved from reference TRBV29-1 and TRBJ2-5, is SAVISQKPSRDICQRGTSLTIQCQVDSQVTMMFWYRQQPGQSLTLIATANQGSEATYESGFVIDKFPISRPNLTFSTLTVSNMSPEDSSIYLCSVRGTPQETQYFGPGTRLLVL.

This clonotype has a handful of counts. The chain carries TRBV4-2 and TRBJ1-1; no firm D call. Trimming cost V 3 bases and J 4 bases, with 18 bases left between them. CDR1 and CDR2 (germline): LGHNA, YNFKEQ. The CDR3 consists of 16 residues. For the CDR3, the DNA is TGTGCCAGCAGCCAGCTTAAGCCCGTTATAGGCACTGAAGCTTTCTTT. Translating gives CASSQLKPVIGTEAFF.

This clonotype showed up many times. V is TRBV6-6 and J is TRBJ1-1; D unclear. Trimming shortened V by 2 bases and J by 7 bases, and 8 bases separated the two germline ends. CDR3 length: 12 residues. CDR1 and CDR2 (germline): MNHNY, SVGAGI (reference sequence). In nucleotides, the CDR3 is TGTGCCAGCAGTTACCCACCAGATGAAGCTTTCTTT. Translating it yields CASSYPPDEAFF.

This clonotype was observed at least ten times. V is TRBV7-6 and J is TRBJ2-5, with 8 bases identical to TRBD2. CDR3 size: 15 residues. Per the germline V gene, CDR1 is SGHVS and CDR2 is FNYEAQ. J was trimmed by 1 base and V by 5 bases; bases with no gene match: 6. The CDR3 region has the DNA TGTGCCAGCAGCCCGTATAGCGGGACCCAAGAGACCCAGTACTTC. It translates to CASSPYSGTQETQYF.

This clonotype came up many times. The CDR3 region is CSARGQGVTEQYF. CDR3 bases: TGCAGTGCTAGGGGACAGGGGGTTACCGAGCAGTACTTC. The chain couples TRBV20-1 to TRBJ2-7; 11 bases are shared with TRBD1. The length of the CDR3 is 13 residues. Germline values: CDR1 DFQATT, CDR2 SNEGSKA (reference sequence). Trimming at V came to 3 bases and at J to 6 bases, leaving 4 bases not matched to a gene.

The chain is built from TRBV15 and TRBJ1-5, with D unclear. CDR1 and CDR2 (germline): LNHNV, YYDKDF (reference sequence). The V gene lost 3 bases and the J gene lost 4 bases, with 4 bases spanning the gap. CDR3 length: 12 amino acids. The DNA for the CDR3 is TGTGCCACCAGCAGCGTAAATCAGCCCCAGCATTTT. Protein product: CATSSVNQPQHF.

This clonotype has more than one count but fewer than ten. The rearrangement uses TRBV25-1 and TRBJ2-2, with a tentative D call TRBD2 (7 bases). The length of the CDR3 is 15 residues. The germline V gene encodes CDR1 MGHDK and CDR2 SYGVNS. Between the trimmed V and J ends, which lost 6 bases and 4 bases, there was a span of 15 bases. This chain's CDR3 is CASSLGGGSTGELFF. The CDR3 region has the DNA TGTGCCAGCAGCTTAGGGGGGGGGAGCACCGGGGAGCTGTTTTTT.